The 10 T cell receptor delta chains reported below all come from one sample, sequenced in a study of gamma-delta T cells after stem cell transplantation listed by TCRdb under 2016. Preparation of the library involved RT-PCR. Sequenced using an Illumina MiSeq. TCRdb reprocessed the public data with the CATT caller; entries with the same nucleotide sequence were combined afterwards. The sample has some 3,200 delta-chain clones on record, around 1.9% of them singletons. The ten largest account for about 36% of the sample. The source material was gamma-delta T cells. Receptors originate from a human donor. It is not recorded whose cells these are; they may come from a transplant donor.

Regarding this clone: This likely reflects a read error, since a far larger clone is one base away. J is TRDJ3 and V is TRDV2, with 12 bases identical to TRDD3. The CDR3 sequence is 20 residues long. Germline V gives CDR1 GEAIGNYY, CDR2 EKD. The chain's CDR3 is CACDTTGGYSSSRDTRQMFF. The CDR3 DNA reads TGTGCCTGTGACACGACTGGGGGATACTCGAGCTCCCGGGACACCCGACAGATGTTTTTC.

This clone has more than one count but fewer than ten. The TCRdb protein comes from a much larger clone and disagrees with this DNA's translation at residue 8, likely due to a read error; the protein given here is derived from the DNA. This CDR3 reads CACDSVLRDKGDTDKLIF. The CDR3 nucleotides read TGTGCCTGTGACAGTGTACTGAGGGATAAGGGGGACACCGATAAACTCATCTTT. The chain recombines TRDV2 with TRDJ1; D is possibly TRDD3 (6 bases). The length of the CDR3 is 18 residues. Germline CDR1 is GEAIGNYY and CDR2 is EKD. Trimming took 2 bases from V and 0 from J, leaving 21 bases between them.

This clone was picked up a small number of times. A much more abundant neighbour one base away suggests this may be a read error. The rearrangement uses TRDV1 and TRDJ1; 13 bases are a match to TRDD3. The junction had 33 bases not matched to a gene; V was cut back by 2 bases and J by 0 bases. CDR1 TSWWSYY and CDR2 QGS come from the germline V gene. The CDR3 loop spans 27 amino acids. The CDR3 here is CALGEIVKGLSYWGIRRRSRYTDKLIF. The CDR3 DNA is TGTGCTCTTGGGGAAATAGTGAAAGGCCTCTCGTACTGGGGGATACGCAGACGGAGCCGTTACACCGATAAACTCATCTTT.

Concerning this clone: TCRdb attributes to this sequence the protein of a much larger clone, which differs from the DNA translation at residue 19; a read error is likely, and the protein displayed is translated from the DNA. The chain combines TRDV2 with TRDJ1; 11 nucleotides align to TRDD3. In germline, CDR1 is GEAIGNYY, CDR2 EKD. CDR3 length: 20 amino acids. The CDR3 DNA reads TGTGCCTGTGACACCCAGGGGTTGGGGGATACGCGGAGGGAAACCGATAAACTCACCTTT. It is translated as CACDTQGLGDTRRETDKLTF.

This clone was seen at least ten times. A much larger clone lies one base from this, so it may be a read error. Other DNA sequences within the sample encode an identical CDR3. V is TRDV2 and J is TRDJ1, with 12 nucleotides matching TRDD3. The CDR3 contains 19 residues. The germline gives CDR1 GEAIGNYY, CDR2 EKD. As DNA, the CDR3 is TGTGCCTGTGACACCGTGGCTATACTGGGGGATACTAAGCCCGATAAGCTCATCTTT. The encoded protein is CACDTVAILGDTKPDKLIF.

This clone was recorded a few times. The chain couples TRDV2 to TRDJ1; 12 bases match TRDD3. Trimming took 0 bases from V and 0 from J; bases not matched to a gene: 13. The germline V gene has CDR1 GEAIGNYY and CDR2 EKD. The CDR3 is made up of 20 amino acids. CDR3 sequence: CACDTVSTGGYHLYTDKLIF. CDR3 sequence (DNA): TGTGCCTGTGACACCGTTTCGACTGGGGGATACCACCTGTACACCGATAAACTCATCTTT.

This clone was recorded a few times. This probably arose from a read error, given a far larger clone one base away. The sample holds other DNA sequences that translate to the same CDR3. This chain connects TRDV2 to TRDJ1; TRDD3 aligns across 9 bases. CDR3 length: 15 residues. Per the germline V gene, CDR1 is GEAIGNYY and CDR2 is EKD. This CDR3 is CACFSLGDFGDKLIF. CDR3 nucleotide sequence: TGTGCCTGTTTTTCTCTGGGGGATTTCGGCGATAAGCTCATCTTT.

Judged by abundance, this clone is medium-sized. Other DNA sequences in this sample translate to the same CDR3. The CDR3: CACDNLGDTETDKLIF. CDR3 nucleotides: TGTGCCTGTGACAACTTGGGGGATACTGAGACCGATAAACTCATCTTT. V is TRDV2 and J is TRDJ1, with TRDD3 matching over 10 bases. The trim removed 2 bases at V and 2 bases at J, leaving 7 bases unmatched. Per germline, CDR1 GEAIGNYY and CDR2 EKD. The CDR3 loop spans 16 amino acids.

As concerns this clone: A far larger clone lies a single base away; this is likely a read error. Other DNA sequences within the sample encode an identical CDR3. CDR3 region: CACDSTGGYSWDTRQMFF. In DNA, the CDR3 is TGTGCCTGTGACAGTACTGGGGGATACTCCTGGGACACCCGGCAGATGTTTTTC. V gene TRDV2 combines with J gene TRDJ3; 12 bases are shared with TRDD3. The CDR3 has 18 residues. The V gene's germline CDR1 is GEAIGNYY and CDR2 EKD.

This clone was found a few times. The protein held in TCRdb is that of a much larger clone and does not match this DNA's translation at residue 4, likely because of a read error; the protein shown is translated from the DNA. CDR3 sequence: CACGTLSGGRDKLIF. The CDR3 coding sequence is TGTGCCTGTGGCACCCTTAGTGGGGGGCGCGATAAACTCATCTTT. The rearrangement joins TRDV2 to TRDJ1; possible D gene TRDD3, 6 bases. CDR1 is GEAIGNYY, CDR2 EKD, per germline. CDR3 length equals 15 residues.